The 14 T cell receptor beta chains below were found in one sample sequenced in a study of T cell responses to AZD1222 COVID-19 vaccine. This table comes from immunoSEQ multiplex PCR, and its TCRdb copy is limited to in-frame clones, with some not included. The data hold 130,000 to 150,000 clones, with around 91% observed a single time. The sequencing used peripheral blood, collected on day 0 of AZD1222 vaccination. These receptors came from an adult in good health.

This chain connects TRBV5-8 to TRBJ1-5, with a possible D match to TRBD1 (5 bases). V dropped 1 base and J dropped 0 bases, with 11 bases sitting between them. The CDR3 has 16 amino acids. In germline, CDR1 is SGHTS, CDR2 YDEGEE. The DNA for the CDR3 is TGTGCCAGCAGCTTGTGGCAGGGCCCTAGCAATCAGCCCCAGCATTTT. Its translation is CASSLWQGPSNQPQHF.

This clone has a handful of counts. This chain connects TRBV6-4 to TRBJ1-6; D remains unclear. The germline V and J ends were trimmed by 7 bases and 5 bases, with 9 bases remaining between them. CDR1 is MRHNA and CDR2 is SNTAGT in the germline V gene. This CDR3 spans 13 amino acids. CDR3 sequence: CASIRGNNSPLHF. CDR3 bases: TGTGCCAGCATTAGAGGTAATAATTCACCCCTCCACTTT.

The chain joins TRBV28 to TRBJ1-1; no clear D. This CDR3 is built from 16 residues. The V end lost 4 bases, the J end lost 7 bases, and 22 bases lay between the germline ends. Germline CDR1 is MDHEN and CDR2 is SYDVKM. The CDR3 protein is CASSWAHRSANDEAFF. The CDR3 region has the DNA TGTGCCAGCAGTTGGGCCCACCGATCGGCAAACGATGAAGCTTTCTTT.

The CDR3 is CASSYMSGVSNEKLFF. Here the CDR3 DNA reads TGTGCCAGCAGTTACATGTCGGGGGTCTCTAATGAAAAACTGTTTTTT. The rearrangement uses TRBV6-5 and TRBJ1-4, with a possible D match to TRBD1 (5 bases). V lost 2 bases and J 3 bases, leaving 13 bases between the germline ends. This CDR3 has 16 residues. Germline CDR1 and CDR2: MNHEY and SVGAGI.

V gene TRBV4-3 combines with J gene TRBJ2-2; D is perhaps TRBD1 (6 bases). CDR3 length equals 18 residues. The germline V gene encodes CDR1 LGHNA and CDR2 YSLEER. The ends were cut back, 1 base at V and 3 bases at J, with 18 bases in the middle. CDR3 region: CASSQVDSPPGDTGELFF. The CDR3 region has the DNA TGCGCCAGCAGCCAAGTTGACAGCCCCCCAGGGGACACCGGGGAGCTGTTTTTT.

The V and J genes are TRBV7-9 and TRBJ2-5; 11 positions agree with TRBD2. The germline CDR1 and CDR2 sequences are SEHNR and FQNEAQ (reference sequence). There are 16 residues in the CDR3. J was trimmed by 4 bases and V by 4 bases; bases with no gene match: 8. The CDR3 here is CASSSGTSGGPETQYF. The CDR3 region has the DNA TGTGCCAGCAGCTCTGGGACTAGCGGAGGGCCAGAGACCCAGTACTTC. Looking up the rest from reference TRBV7-9 and TRBJ2-5 gives the full variable domain: DTGVSQNPRHKITKRGQNVTFRCDPISEHNRLYWYRQTLGQGPEFLTYFQNEAQLEKSRLLSDRFSAERPKGSFSTLEIQRTEQGDSAMYLCASSSGTSGGPETQYFGPGTRLLVL.

V and J are TRBV20-1 and TRBJ2-7; D unclear. Germline CDR1 reads DFQATT; CDR2 reads SNEGSKA (reference sequence). The CDR3 totals 11 residues. Between the trimmed V and J ends, which lost 1 base and 6 bases, there was a span of 7 bases. The CDR3 sequence: CSARGLLEQYF. Written as DNA, the CDR3 is TGCAGTGCTAGAGGACTGCTCGAGCAGTACTTC.

The chain links TRBV27 to TRBJ2-2; TRBD2 is a possible D gene (6 bases). Trimming took 7 bases from V and 4 from J, leaving 16 bases between them. This CDR3 spans 15 amino acids. The V gene's germline CDR1 is MNHEY and CDR2 SMNVEV (reference sequence). CDR3 sequence: CASNKFSGATGELFF. CDR3 in DNA: TGTGCCAGCAACAAATTTAGCGGAGCCACCGGGGAGCTGTTTTTT.

The chain uses TRBV27 and TRBJ1-1; D might be TRBD1 (5 bases). The CDR3 is made up of 14 amino acids. The V gene's germline CDR1 is MNHEY and CDR2 SMNVEV (reference sequence). Trimming took off 3 bases at V and 6 bases at J, with 14 bases between the two ends. CDR3 coding DNA: TGTGCCAGCAGTTTTCTGATGGGGGACGCTGAAGCTTTCTTT. Translation gives CASSFLMGDAEAFF.

This chain links TRBV6-5 with TRBJ2-2; 9 bases fit TRBD1. The CDR3 is made up of 13 amino acids. J was trimmed by 13 bases and V by 6 bases; bases with no gene match: 9. CDR1 is MNHEY and CDR2 is SVGAGI in the germline V gene. CDR3 DNA sequence: TGTGCCAGCAGCCGGACAGGGGTGGTTCGGCTGTTTTTT. The encoded protein is CASSRTGVVRLFF.

This clone was picked up one time. DNA of the CDR3: TGTGCCAGCAGCTTAGTCCCTGGGACATTCCAAGAGACCCAGTACTTC. Its protein product is CASSLVPGTFQETQYF. This rearrangement joins TRBV11-2 to TRBJ2-5, with a tentative D call TRBD1 (6 bases). Trimming took 1 base from V and 1 from J, leaving 13 bases between them. This CDR3 is 16 amino acids long. Germline loops: CDR1 SGHAT, CDR2 FQNNGV.

The rearrangement joins TRBV14 to TRBJ1-1, with D maybe TRBD1 (6 bases). Trimming took off 4 bases at V and 6 bases at J, with 12 bases between the two ends. Per the germline V gene, CDR1 is SGHDN and CDR2 is FVKESK. The CDR3 runs to 13 residues. CDR3 nucleotides: TGTGCCAGCAGCCTAAGGGGGACGGCTGAAGCTTTCTTT. Its protein product is CASSLRGTAEAFF.

The V call is TRBV24-1, the J call TRBJ2-1; 8 bases are a match to TRBD2. J gave up 0 bases and V 3 bases, and 3 bases lay outside the gene matches. The germline CDR1 and CDR2 sequences are KGHDR and SFDVKD. CDR3 length: 16 amino acids. The CDR3 DNA reads TGTGCCACCAGTGATGCCAGCGGGAGCTCCTACAATGAGCAGTTCTTC. Its translation is CATSDASGSSYNEQFF.

The genes are TRBV7-2 and TRBJ1-5; 9 positions match TRBD1. CDR1 and CDR2 (germline): SGHTA, FQGNSA. This CDR3 has 12 residues. The junction had 2 bases not matched to a gene; V was cut back by 5 bases and J by 9 bases. CDR3 protein: CASSMTGGPQHF. The CDR3 coding sequence is TGTGCCAGCAGCATGACAGGGGGGCCCCAGCATTTT. Using reference TRBV7-2 and TRBJ1-5 for the parts outside the CDR3, the full variable domain is GAGVSQSPSNKVTEKGKDVELRCDPISGHTALYWYRQSLGQGLEFLIYFQGNSAPDKSGLPSDRFSAERTGGSVSTLTIQRTQQEDSAVYLCASSMTGGPQHFGDGTRLSIL.